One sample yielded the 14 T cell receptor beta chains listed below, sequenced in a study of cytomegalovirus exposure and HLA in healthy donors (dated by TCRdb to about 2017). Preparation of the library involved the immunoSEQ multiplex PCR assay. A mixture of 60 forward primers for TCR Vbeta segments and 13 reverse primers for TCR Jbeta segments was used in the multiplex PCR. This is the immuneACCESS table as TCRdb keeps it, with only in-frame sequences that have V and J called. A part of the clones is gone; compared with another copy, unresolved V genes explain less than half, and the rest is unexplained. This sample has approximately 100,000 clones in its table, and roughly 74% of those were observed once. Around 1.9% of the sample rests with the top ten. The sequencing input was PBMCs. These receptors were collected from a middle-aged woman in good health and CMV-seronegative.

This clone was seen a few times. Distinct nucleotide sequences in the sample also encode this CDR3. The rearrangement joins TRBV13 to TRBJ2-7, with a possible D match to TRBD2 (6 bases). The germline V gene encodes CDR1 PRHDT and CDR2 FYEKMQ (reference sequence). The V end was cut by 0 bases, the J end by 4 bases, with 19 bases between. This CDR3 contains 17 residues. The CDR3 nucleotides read TGTGCCAGCAGCTTAGGGCAAATTGGGGGGATCGGGTACGAGCAGTACTTC. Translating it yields CASSLGQIGGIGYEQYF.

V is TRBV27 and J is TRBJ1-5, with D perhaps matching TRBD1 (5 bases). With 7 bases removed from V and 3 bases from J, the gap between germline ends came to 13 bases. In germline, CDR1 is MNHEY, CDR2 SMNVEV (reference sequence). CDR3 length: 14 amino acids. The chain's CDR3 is CASKSTAYNQPQHF. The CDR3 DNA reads TGTGCCAGCAAATCGACAGCCTACAATCAGCCCCAGCATTTT.

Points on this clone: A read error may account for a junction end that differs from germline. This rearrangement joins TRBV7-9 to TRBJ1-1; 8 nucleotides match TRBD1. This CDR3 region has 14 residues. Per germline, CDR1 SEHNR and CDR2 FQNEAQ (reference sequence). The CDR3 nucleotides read TGTTCCAGCAGCTTAGGACAGGGCGGCACTGAAGCTTTCTTT. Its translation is CSSSLGQGGTEAFF.

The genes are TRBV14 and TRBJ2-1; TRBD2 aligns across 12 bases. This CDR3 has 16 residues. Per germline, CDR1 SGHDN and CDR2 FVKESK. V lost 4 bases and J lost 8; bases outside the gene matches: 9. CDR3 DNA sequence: TGTGCCAGCAGCCCCTGGACTAGCGGGGATAAGGATGAGCAGTTCTTC. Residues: CASSPWTSGDKDEQFF. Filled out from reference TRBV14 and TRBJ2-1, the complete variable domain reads EAGVTQFPSHSVIEKGQTVTLRCDPISGHDNLYWYRRVMGKEIKFLLHFVKESKQDESGMPNNRFLAERTGGTYSTLKVQPAELEDSGVYFCASSPWTSGDKDEQFFGPGTRLTVL.

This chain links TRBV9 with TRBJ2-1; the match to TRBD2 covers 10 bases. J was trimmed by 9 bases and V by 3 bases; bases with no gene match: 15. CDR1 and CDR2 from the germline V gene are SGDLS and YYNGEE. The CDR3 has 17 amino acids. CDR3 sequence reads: CASSAKRGLAGGSEQFF. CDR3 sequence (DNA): TGTGCCAGCAGCGCAAAGCGGGGGTTAGCGGGAGGTAGTGAGCAGTTCTTC.

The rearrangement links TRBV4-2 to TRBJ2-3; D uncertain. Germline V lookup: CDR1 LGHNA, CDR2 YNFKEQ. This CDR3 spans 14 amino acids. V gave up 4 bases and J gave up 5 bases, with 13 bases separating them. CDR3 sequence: CASSLSVAVDTQYF. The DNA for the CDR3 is TGTGCCAGCAGCCTGTCCGTGGCGGTAGATACGCAGTATTTT.

CDR3 bases: TGTGCCAGCAGCCCTACAGGGATAGGGGAGCAGTACTTC. It translates to CASSPTGIGEQYF. The chain links TRBV7-3 to TRBJ2-7; D possibly corresponds to TRBD1 (6 bases). The V and J ends lost 5 bases and 7 bases respectively, with 15 bases between them. This CDR3 spans 13 amino acids. Looked up from germline, CDR1 is SGHTA and CDR2 is FQGTGA.

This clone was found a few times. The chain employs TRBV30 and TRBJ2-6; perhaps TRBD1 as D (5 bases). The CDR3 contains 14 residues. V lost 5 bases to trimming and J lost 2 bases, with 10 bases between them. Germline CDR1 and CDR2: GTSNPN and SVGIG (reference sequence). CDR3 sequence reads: CAWGHPPGANVLTF. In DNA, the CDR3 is TGTGCCTGGGGACACCCCCCTGGGGCCAACGTCCTGACTTTC.

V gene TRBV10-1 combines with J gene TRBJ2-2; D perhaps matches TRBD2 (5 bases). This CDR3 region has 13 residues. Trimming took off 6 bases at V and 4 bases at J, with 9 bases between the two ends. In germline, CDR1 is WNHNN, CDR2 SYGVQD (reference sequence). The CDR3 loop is CASSTSGTGELFF. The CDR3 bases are TGCGCCAGCAGCACTAGTGGCACCGGGGAGCTGTTTTTT.

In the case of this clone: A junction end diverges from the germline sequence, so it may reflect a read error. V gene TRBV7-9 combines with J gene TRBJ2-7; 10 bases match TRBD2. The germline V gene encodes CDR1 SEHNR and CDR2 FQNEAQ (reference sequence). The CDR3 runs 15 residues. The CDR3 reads CSSSSGLADNYEQYF. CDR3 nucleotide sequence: TGTTCCAGCAGCTCTGGACTAGCGGACAACTACGAGCAGTACTTC.

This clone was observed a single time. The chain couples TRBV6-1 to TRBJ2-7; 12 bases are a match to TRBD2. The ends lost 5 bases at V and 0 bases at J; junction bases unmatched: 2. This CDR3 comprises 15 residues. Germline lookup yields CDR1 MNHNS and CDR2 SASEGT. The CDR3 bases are TGTGCCAGCAGTTGGACTAGCGGGGACTCCTACGAGCAGTACTTC. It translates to CASSWTSGDSYEQYF.

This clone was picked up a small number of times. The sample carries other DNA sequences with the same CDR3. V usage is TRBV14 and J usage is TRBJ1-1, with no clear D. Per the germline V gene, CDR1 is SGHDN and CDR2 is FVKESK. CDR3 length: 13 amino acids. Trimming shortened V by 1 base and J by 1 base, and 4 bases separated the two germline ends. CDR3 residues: CASSQGQNTEAFF. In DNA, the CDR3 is TGTGCCAGCAGCCAAGGTCAGAACACTGAAGCTTTCTTT. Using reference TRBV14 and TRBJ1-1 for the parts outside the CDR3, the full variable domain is EAGVTQFPSHSVIEKGQTVTLRCDPISGHDNLYWYRRVMGKEIKFLLHFVKESKQDESGMPNNRFLAERTGGTYSTLKVQPAELEDSGVYFCASSQGQNTEAFFGQGTRLTVV.

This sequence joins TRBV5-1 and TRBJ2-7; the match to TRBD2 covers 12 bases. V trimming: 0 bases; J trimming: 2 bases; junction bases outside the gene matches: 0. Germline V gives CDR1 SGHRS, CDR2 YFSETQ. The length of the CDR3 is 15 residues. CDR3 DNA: TGCGCCAGCAGCTTGGGGACTAGCGGGGCCTACGAGCAGTACTTC. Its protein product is CASSLGTSGAYEQYF.

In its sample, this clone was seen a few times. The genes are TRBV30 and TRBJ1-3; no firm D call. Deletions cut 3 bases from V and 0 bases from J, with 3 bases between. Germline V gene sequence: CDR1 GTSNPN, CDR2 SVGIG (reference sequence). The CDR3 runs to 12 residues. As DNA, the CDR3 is TGTGCCTGGAGGGCCTCTGGAAACACCATATATTTT. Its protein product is CAWRASGNTIYF.